Sequencing of this T cell receptor beta chain was carried out in a study of T cell responses to AZD1222 COVID-19 vaccine. General study points: Unmutated variant regions are reportedly the target of nearly half of TCRs that are spike-specific. Spike was spanned by vaccine-associated CD4 TCRs, which were dominant at 160-218 and 743-854. An increase in Spike-specific TCR breadth and depth was observed after two AZD1222 doses. In a largely white British group with more females than males, clonal diversity was possibly underestimated.

The data were produced by immunoSEQ multiplex PCR, yet TCRdb's version contains in-frame clones alone and is incomplete. Here the sample spans 130,000 or so clones, over 75% being singletons. Germline V gene sequence: CDR1 MGHRA, CDR2 YSYEKL. The CDR3 is made up of 15 amino acids. Trimming took 4 bases from V and 1 from J; bases not matched to a gene: 2. As concerns this clone: Its cognate antigen is unknown.

This sample comprised peripheral blood, obtained 28 days after the second AZD1222 dose. The TCR comes from an adult who received the AZD1222 COVID-19 vaccine. The rearrangement joins TRBV4-1 to TRBJ2-7, with TRBD1 identical over 12 bases. CDR3 bases: TGCGCCAGCAGCCCGGGACAGGGGGCTTCCTACGAGCAGTACTTC. Translating it yields CASSPGQGASYEQYF.